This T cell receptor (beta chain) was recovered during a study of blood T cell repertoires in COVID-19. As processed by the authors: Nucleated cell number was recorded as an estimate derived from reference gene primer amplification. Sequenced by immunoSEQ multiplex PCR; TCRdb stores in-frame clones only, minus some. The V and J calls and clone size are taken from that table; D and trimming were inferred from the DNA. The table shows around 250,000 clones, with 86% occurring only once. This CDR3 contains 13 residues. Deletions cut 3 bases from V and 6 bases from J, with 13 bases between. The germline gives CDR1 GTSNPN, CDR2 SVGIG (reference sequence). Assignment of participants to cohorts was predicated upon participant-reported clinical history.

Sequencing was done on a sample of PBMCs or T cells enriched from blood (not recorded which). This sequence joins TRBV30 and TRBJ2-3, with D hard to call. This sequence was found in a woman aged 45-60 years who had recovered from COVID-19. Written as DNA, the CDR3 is TGTGCCTGGAGCCCGGGTCGTGTGGATACGCAGTATTTT. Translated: CAWSPGRVDTQYF.